This paragraph reports one T cell receptor beta chain. The antigen remains unidentified. These data belong to a study of OX40 agonist ivuxolimab in advanced cancers. On the study more broadly: Patients achieving partial responses numbered three: one hepatocellular carcinoma case and two cutaneous melanoma cases. Study results and limitations: Mean expanded clone counts were higher in CD8+ than CD4+ T cells. Dosing at 0.1 to 3.0 mg/kg was accompanied by clonal expansion of CD4+ and CD8+ blood T cells by week 6. Antigen specificity was not determined for the expanded peripheral T cells.

V was clipped by 7 bases and J by 2 bases; unmatched bases: 4. The CDR3 runs 15 residues. Germline V lookup: CDR1 LNHDA, CDR2 SQIVND (reference sequence). Generated by immunoSEQ multiplex PCR, the TCRdb table keeps only in-frame clones and is missing some. The sample consists of approximately 77,000 clones, more than 90% of them appearing once. V and J are TRBV19 and TRBJ2-3, with 12 bases fitting TRBD2. This receptor was identified in an adult with an advanced solid tumor such as melanoma, head and neck, liver or kidney cancer. Sample: CD4+ or CD8+ T cells sorted from blood, taken in a trial of the OX40 agonist ivuxolimab. The CDR3 DNA is TGTGCCAGTACCCTAGCGGGAGGGTACACAGATACGCAGTATTTT. Translated: CASTLAGGYTDTQYF.